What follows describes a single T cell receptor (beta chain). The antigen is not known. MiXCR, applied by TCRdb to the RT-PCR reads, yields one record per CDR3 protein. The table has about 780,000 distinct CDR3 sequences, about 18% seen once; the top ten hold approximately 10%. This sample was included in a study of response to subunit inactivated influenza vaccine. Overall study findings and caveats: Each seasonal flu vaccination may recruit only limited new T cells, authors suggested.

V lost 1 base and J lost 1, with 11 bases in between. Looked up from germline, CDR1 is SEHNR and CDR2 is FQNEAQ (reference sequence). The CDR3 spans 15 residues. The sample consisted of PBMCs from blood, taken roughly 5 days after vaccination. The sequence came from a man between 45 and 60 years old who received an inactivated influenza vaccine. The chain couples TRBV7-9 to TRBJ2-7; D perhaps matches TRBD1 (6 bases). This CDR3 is CASSLGGHLSYEQYF. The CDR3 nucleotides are TGTGCCAGCAGCTTAGGGGGACACCTTTCCTACGAGCAGTACTTC.